This passage covers 25 T cell receptor beta chains from one sample sequenced in a study of T-cell reconstitution after alpha-beta-depleted transplantation in children. Library preparation (for TCRbeta) was performed with unique molecular identifiers. TCRdb itself ran the PCR reads through MiXCR, one entry per CDR3 protein. The data contain 500,000 or so distinct CDR3 sequences, around a third of them seen just once; the ten biggest clones take up around 2.5%. The source was PBMCs from the stem cell graft donor, collected from the stem cell graft. The origin of the receptors is a human donor who donated a stem cell graft to a child with aplastic anemia.

The chain recombines TRBV20-1 with TRBJ2-7; the match to TRBD2 covers 10 bases. J lost 5 bases, V lost 6 bases, and 7 bases had no gene match. This CDR3 spans 13 amino acids. Germline V gene lookup returns CDR1 DFQATT and CDR2 SNEGSKA (reference sequence). CDR3 region: CSATGTSVHEQYF. In DNA form, the CDR3 reads TGCAGTGCAACCGGGACTAGCGTCCACGAGCAGTACTTC.

The chain couples TRBV5-1 to TRBJ2-3; 7 bases match TRBD1. This CDR3 is built from 15 residues. CDR1 SGHRS and CDR2 YFSETQ come from the germline V gene. The V segment lost 7 bases and the J segment 3 bases; nucleotides outside the gene matches: 11. CDR3 residues: CASGLQGFRTDTQYF. The CDR3, as DNA: TGCGCCAGCGGCCTACAGGGGTTCCGGACAGATACGCAGTATTTT.

This chain connects TRBV6-1 to TRBJ1-5; 7 bases match TRBD1. With V trimmed by 10 bases and J by 6 bases, 15 bases remained unmatched. Germline CDR1 reads MNHNS; CDR2 reads SASEGT. The CDR3 covers 15 residues. The CDR3 coding sequence is TGTGCCAACACCAGACAGGGTGCAGCAGGTCAGCCCCAGCATTTT. Its translation: CANTRQGAAGQPQHF.

In this sample, this clonotype turned up a few times. The chain recombines TRBV5-5 with TRBJ1-4, with D unresolved. V lost 0 bases to trimming and J lost 5 bases, with 14 bases between them. The CDR3 has 16 residues. In germline, CDR1 is SGHKS, CDR2 YYEKEE (reference sequence). The CDR3 DNA follows: TGTGCCAGCAGCTTGGTACCTCTCCGCCGGAATGAAAAACTGTTTTTT. Protein sequence: CASSLVPLRRNEKLFF.

This clonotype has more than one count but fewer than ten. The V call is TRBV11-1, the J call TRBJ1-1; D perhaps matches TRBD1 (6 bases). This CDR3 contains 18 residues. The germline V gene has CDR1 SGHAT and CDR2 FQDESV (reference sequence). V lost 1 base and J 0 bases, leaving 18 bases between the germline ends. The CDR3 bases are TGTGCCAGCAGCTTAGTAGGCCGTCAGGGGAGAATGAACACTGAAGCTTTCTTT. It specifies CASSLVGRQGRMNTEAFF.

V usage is TRBV5-4 and J usage is TRBJ1-6; TRBD1 matches 8 bases. J was trimmed by 10 bases and V by 0 bases; bases with no gene match: 6. Germline loops: CDR1 SGHNT, CDR2 YYREEE (reference sequence). The length of the CDR3 is 15 residues. The CDR3 reads CASSLGQGAKSPLHF. The DNA for the CDR3 is TGTGCCAGCAGCTTGGGGCAGGGGGCTAAATCACCCCTCCACTTT.

The chain uses TRBV12-3 or TRBV12-4 and TRBJ2-7; D is perhaps TRBD1 (6 bases). The CDR3 length is 13 residues. Trimming shortened V by 4 bases and J by 5 bases, and 12 bases separated the two germline ends. CDR3 sequence reads: CASSYRVPHEQYF. The CDR3 nucleotides read TGTGCCAGCAGTTACAGGGTACCGCACGAGCAGTACTTC.

In this sample, this clonotype turned up a few times. This chain links TRBV20-1 with TRBJ2-1, with a weak D call TRBD2 (6 bases). Germline V gives CDR1 DFQATT, CDR2 SNEGSKA (reference sequence). The CDR3 has 17 amino acids. V was shortened by 0 bases and J by 8 bases, with 23 bases between the two germline ends. In DNA, the CDR3 is TGCAGTGCTAGAGATGAAGGGACTCCACTTCGGATCCATGAGCAGTTCTTC. This sequence encodes CSARDEGTPLRIHEQFF.

Only a few counts were recorded for this clonotype. The chain uses TRBV29-1 and TRBJ2-1; perhaps D is TRBD1 or TRBD2 (5 bases each). Germline values: CDR1 SQVTM, CDR2 ANQGSEA. The V end lost 7 bases, the J end lost 6 bases, and 16 bases lay between the germline ends. CDR3 length: 13 residues. CDR3 sequence reads: CSAGRDPANEQFF. Written as DNA, the CDR3 is TGCAGCGCCGGAAGGGACCCAGCCAATGAGCAGTTCTTC.

The chain couples TRBV28 to TRBJ2-1, with D possibly being TRBD1 (6 bases). The germline gives CDR1 MDHEN, CDR2 SYDVKM. This CDR3 comprises 16 residues. V shed 5 bases and J shed 3 bases, with 17 bases lying between them. CDR3 protein: CASSPTGLADYNEQFF. CDR3 in DNA: TGTGCCAGCAGTCCCACAGGGTTAGCCGACTACAATGAGCAGTTCTTC.

In this sample, this clonotype turned up many times. V gene TRBV7-9 combines with J gene TRBJ2-1; TRBD1 is a possible D gene (5 bases). Germline V lookup: CDR1 SEHNR, CDR2 FQNEAQ (reference sequence). This CDR3 region has 15 residues. The V gene lost 0 bases and the J gene lost 6 bases, with 12 bases spanning the gap. CDR3 DNA sequence: TGTGCCAGCAGCTTAGCTGGGGCCCCCTCCAATGAGCAGTTCTTC. Translation: CASSLAGAPSNEQFF.

This clonotype has a handful of counts. The CDR3 DNA reads as TGTGCCAGCAGCCCCCGGAGCGGCTCCTACAATGAGCAGTTCTTC. This sequence encodes CASSPRSGSYNEQFF. The genes are TRBV7-2 and TRBJ2-1; D may be TRBD2 (5 bases). The germline V gene encodes CDR1 SGHTA and CDR2 FQGNSA. This CDR3 has 15 residues. V lost 5 bases to trimming and J lost 0 bases, with 11 bases between them.

This chain joins TRBV27 and TRBJ1-1, with a possible D match to TRBD1 (5 bases). Germline V lookup: CDR1 MNHEY, CDR2 SMNVEV (reference sequence). The CDR3 consists of 17 residues. V lost 7 bases and J lost 0, with 21 bases in between. The CDR3 protein is CASKGTVLGSMNTEAFF. CDR3 in DNA: TGTGCCAGCAAGGGGACGGTCCTAGGAAGCATGAACACTGAAGCTTTCTTT.

The chain employs TRBV7-3 and TRBJ2-3; 7 positions agree with TRBD2. CDR3 length equals 14 residues. Germline loops: CDR1 SGHTA, CDR2 FQGTGA. The V segment lost 8 bases and the J segment 5 bases; nucleotides outside the gene matches: 10. The DNA for the CDR3 is TGTGCCAGCGACGACGGGAGGAGGGGAGATACGCAGTATTTT. This gives the protein CASDDGRRGDTQYF.

J is TRBJ2-3 and V is TRBV18, with no clear D. The CDR3 length is 14 residues. V was cut by 2 bases and J by 3 bases, with 9 bases left in between. Germline loops: CDR1 KGHSH, CDR2 LQKENI. CDR3 DNA sequence: TGTGCCAGCTCACCAGTGAGGTCGACAGATACGCAGTATTTT. Translating it yields CASSPVRSTDTQYF.

This clonotype was seen a handful of times. CDR3 sequence: CASRGSLEQYF. The CDR3 nucleotides read TGTGCCAGCAGGGGTTCGCTAGAGCAGTACTTC. The genes are TRBV28 and TRBJ2-7; D remains ambiguous. Trimming took 6 bases from V and 7 from J, leaving 10 bases between them. This CDR3 contains 11 residues. Germline V gene sequence: CDR1 MDHEN, CDR2 SYDVKM.

There are a few counts of this clonotype. The chain combines TRBV7-2 with TRBJ2-5; 9 bases agree with TRBD2. This CDR3 spans 14 amino acids. Germline V gene sequence: CDR1 SGHTA, CDR2 FQGNSA. The V gene end was trimmed by 4 bases and the J gene end by 7 bases; junction bases not matched to a gene: 7. The CDR3 here is CASSSGTSSSTQYF. CDR3 DNA sequence: TGTGCCAGCAGCTCAGGGACTAGCTCTTCGACCCAGTACTTC.

Only a few counts were recorded for this clonotype. V is TRBV5-1 and J is TRBJ1-1; 10 nucleotides match TRBD1. V was clipped by 3 bases and J by 3 bases; unmatched bases: 5. Germline V gives CDR1 SGHRS, CDR2 YFSETQ. There are 15 residues in the CDR3. Here the CDR3 reads CASSYDRGLDTEAFF. In DNA, the CDR3 is TGCGCCAGCAGCTACGACAGGGGGCTCGACACTGAAGCTTTCTTT.

This clonotype has more than one count but fewer than ten. V usage is TRBV9 and J usage is TRBJ1-1, with 7 positions matching TRBD1. Germline V gene sequence: CDR1 SGDLS, CDR2 YYNGEE. The trim removed 4 bases at V and 10 bases at J, leaving 7 bases unmatched. This CDR3 comprises 12 residues. This CDR3 reads CASSPRQGSAFF. CDR3 DNA: TGTGCCAGCAGCCCTAGACAGGGTTCAGCTTTCTTT.

The V call is TRBV6-1, the J call TRBJ1-2; TRBD1 agrees at 9 bases. V gave up 6 bases and J gave up 3 bases; unmatched junction bases: 5. This CDR3 region has 14 residues. Germline-derived CDR1 and CDR2 are MNHNS and SASEGT. Here the CDR3 DNA reads TGTGCCAGCAGGAACAGGGGGCTGGACTATGGCTACACCTTC. Translation: CASRNRGLDYGYTF.

The genes are TRBV6-5 and TRBJ2-1; D is uncertain. The germline V gene encodes CDR1 MNHEY and CDR2 SVGAGI. The ends were cut back, 0 bases at V and 6 bases at J, with 21 bases in the middle. The CDR3 loop spans 18 amino acids. The chain's CDR3 is CASSYSPPAWVPGNEQFF. In DNA, the CDR3 is TGTGCCAGCAGTTACTCCCCCCCGGCCTGGGTGCCTGGCAATGAGCAGTTCTTC.

The chain links TRBV9 to TRBJ1-5; 8 positions agree with TRBD1. V lost 3 bases and J lost 6; bases outside the gene matches: 8. This CDR3 is built from 15 residues. The germline gives CDR1 SGDLS, CDR2 YYNGEE. The CDR3 is CASSGSGQGGQPQHF. In nucleotides, the CDR3 is TGTGCCAGCAGCGGCAGCGGACAGGGCGGTCAGCCCCAGCATTTT.

The chain carries TRBV5-4 and TRBJ1-5; D might be TRBD1 (5 bases). Germline CDR1 is SGHNT and CDR2 is YYREEE (reference sequence). This CDR3 has 13 amino acids. Trimming removed 4 bases at V and 6 bases at J, with 11 bases between. CDR3 loop: CASSLGLIQPQHF. The DNA for the CDR3 is TGTGCCAGCAGCCTGGGACTTATTCAGCCCCAGCATTTT.

This clonotype was picked up a small number of times. This chain uses TRBV6-1 with TRBJ2-3; 13 nucleotides agree with TRBD2. V lost 7 bases and J lost 6; bases outside the gene matches: 4. This CDR3 region has 14 residues. Germline V gene data show CDR1 as MNHNS and CDR2 as SASEGT. CDR3 in amino acids: CASTPTSGRDTQYF. The CDR3 DNA reads TGTGCCAGCACTCCGACTAGCGGGAGGGATACGCAGTATTTT.

This clonotype was seen only a few times. This chain connects TRBV7-9 to TRBJ1-2; D not certain. Germline CDR1 is SEHNR and CDR2 is FQNEAQ (reference sequence). This CDR3 has 17 residues. The germline V and J ends were trimmed by 1 base and 1 base, with 16 bases remaining between them. DNA of the CDR3: TGTGCCAGCAGCTTAGATTGGGCGGCCCTACTTAACTATGGCTACACCTTC. Encoded protein: CASSLDWAALLNYGYTF.